The clone carrying this TCR beta chain was seen ten or more times. The antigen is undetermined. A J-beta primer mix and a sample-barcoded 5' primer were used in a second PCR of about 6 to 12 cycles. TCRdb reprocessed the 5' RACE reads with MiXCR, giving one entry per CDR3 protein. The sample gives approximately 1,700,000 distinct CDR3 sequences, about two fifths of which show up once; roughly 24% is in the top ten. CDR1 and CDR2 (germline): SNHLY, FYNNEI. This CDR3 has 10 residues. V was clipped by 3 bases and J by 10 bases, with 6 bases between them. This sample is drawn from a study of blood T cells in healthy people across ages. The study's findings and limits: Leaving the PBMCs unsorted stopped any conclusive comparison of naive versus antigen-experienced cells.

The clonotype was recovered from a human donor in good health. The J gene is TRBJ1-2, the V gene TRBV2; unclear D gene. The source material was blood. The CDR3 loop is CASSESAYTF. The DNA for the CDR3 is TGTGCCAGCAGTGAGTCGGCCTACACCTTC.